This T cell receptor beta chain was identified in a study of blood T cell repertoires in COVID-19. Study-level background: The cDNA or gDNA used as material had been derived from T cells, B-cell-depleted T cells, or PBMCs.

Method: immunoSEQ multiplex PCR; TCRdb's copy keeps in-frame clones and lacks some. In the table there are about 300,000 clones, around nine tenths of which are singletons. This clone came up once. V was clipped by 4 bases and J by 1 base; unmatched bases: 20. The CDR3 loop spans 20 amino acids. The germline CDR1 and CDR2 sequences are LGHNA and YNFKEQ. Donors in Cohort 3 counted as recovered after two negative PCRs, clearance, or symptom resolution. Sequenced sample: PBMCs or T cells enriched from blood (not recorded which). The chain carries TRBV4-2 and TRBJ2-7; 9 bases agree with TRBD2. The TCR was taken from a woman between 40 and 50 years old who had recovered from COVID-19. The CDR3: CASSPTPGSGRGVKSYEQYF. The CDR3 nucleotides read TGTGCCAGCAGCCCCACCCCGGGTAGCGGGAGAGGGGTTAAATCCTACGAGCAGTACTTC.